These 21 T cell receptor beta chains share one sample of origin, sequenced in a study of blood T cell repertoires in COVID-19. The assay was immunoSEQ multiplex PCR, and TCRdb's table has in-frame clones only and misses some. The repertoire includes about 230,000 clones, roughly 84% of them detected once, and about 27% sits in the top ten. Sequencing used peripheral blood. These receptors were taken from a man aged 35-49 years with acute or convalescent COVID-19.

This clone was seen a single time. The chain combines TRBV4-2 with TRBJ1-2; TRBD1 is a possible D gene (5 bases). Germline assignment: CDR1 LGHNA and CDR2 YNFKEQ. V lost 1 base and J 0 bases, leaving 9 bases between the germline ends. The CDR3 has 15 residues. Here the CDR3 DNA reads TGTGCCAGCAGCCAAGCGGGGGAAACTAACTATGGCTACACCTTC. Its protein product is CASSQAGETNYGYTF.

V usage is TRBV19 and J usage is TRBJ2-7, with 11 nucleotides matching TRBD2. V lost 5 bases and J lost 4; bases outside the gene matches: 10. CDR3 length: 16 residues. Germline V CDR1 and CDR2: LNHDA, SQIVND (reference sequence). The CDR3 protein is CASSATGTSGRYEQYF. For the CDR3, the DNA is TGTGCCAGTAGTGCAACCGGGACTAGCGGACGATACGAGCAGTACTTC.

This chain links TRBV25-1 with TRBJ2-4, with a possible D match to TRBD1 (6 bases). The V and J ends lost 5 bases and 0 bases respectively, with 20 bases between them. Germline CDR1 is MGHDK and CDR2 is SYGVNS. This CDR3 contains 18 residues. CDR3 region: CASSPTRGFRPAKNIQYF. The CDR3, as DNA: TGTGCCAGCAGTCCTACAAGGGGGTTCCGCCCAGCCAAAAACATTCAGTACTTC. Full variable domain (outside the CDR3, taken from reference TRBV25-1 and TRBJ2-4): EADIYQTPRYLVIGTGKKITLECSQTMGHDKMYWYQQDPGMELHLIHYSYGVNSTEKGDLSSESTVSRIRTEHFPLTLESARPSHTSQYLCASSPTRGFRPAKNIQYFGAGTRLSVL.

The gene calls are TRBV9 and TRBJ1-3; 8 positions agree with TRBD1. From germline, CDR1 is SGDLS and CDR2 YYNGEE. This CDR3 is built from 18 residues. V was pared by 6 bases and J by 0 bases, with 14 bases of the junction left unmatched. In nucleotides, the CDR3 is TGTGCCAGCATGGGGGGGACAGGCGACCATCGCTCTGGAAACACCATATATTTT. As protein: CASMGGTGDHRSGNTIYF.

The V gene is TRBV10-3, the J gene TRBJ1-1; D unresolved. The CDR3 is 12 amino acids. The germline V gene encodes CDR1 ENHRY and CDR2 SYGVKD. The V gene lost 5 bases and the J gene lost 0 bases, with 4 bases spanning the gap. CDR3 in amino acids: CAISIMNTEAFF. CDR3 nucleotides: TGTGCCATCAGTATAATGAACACTGAAGCTTTCTTT.

V is TRBV7-8 and J is TRBJ1-5; TRBD1 matches 8 bases. The germline CDR1 and CDR2 sequences are SGHVS and FQNEAQ. The V and J ends lost 5 bases and 5 bases, in that order; junction bases with no gene match: 5. CDR3 size: 14 residues. CDR3 residues: CASSLGQVDQPQHF. For the CDR3, the DNA is TGTGCCAGCAGCCTGGGACAGGTAGATCAGCCCCAGCATTTT.

The chain employs TRBV6-5 and TRBJ1-2; D might be TRBD1 (6 bases). The CDR3 contains 15 residues. Between the trimmed V and J ends, which lost 6 bases and 6 bases, there was a span of 20 bases. The germline gives CDR1 MNHEY, CDR2 SVGAGI. The CDR3 reads CASRDPGSRGHGYTF. The CDR3 nucleotides read TGTGCCAGCAGAGACCCGGGCTCCAGGGGCCATGGCTACACCTTC.

This clone came up many times. The chain carries TRBV29-1 and TRBJ1-2; D is unresolved. This CDR3 contains 14 residues. In germline, CDR1 is SQVTM, CDR2 ANQGSEA. Trimming cost V 7 bases and J 3 bases, with 18 bases left between them. The CDR3 here is CSASSGSAYYGYTF. The CDR3 DNA reads TGCAGCGCCTCTTCAGGATCTGCTTACTATGGCTACACCTTC.

The rearrangement links TRBV6-5 to TRBJ1-4; a weak D match, TRBD1 (6 bases). Trimming cost V 8 bases and J 10 bases, with 23 bases left between them. Germline CDR1 is MNHEY and CDR2 is SVGAGI. The CDR3 loop spans 15 amino acids. Here the CDR3 DNA reads TGTGCCAGCTACGGACAGCCCCTAGGCGATGGAAAACTGTTTTTT. This gives the protein CASYGQPLGDGKLFF.

With regard to this clone: The junction and the germline gene differ at one end; a read error may be behind it. The V call is TRBV7-9, the J call TRBJ1-2, with D hard to call. Germline V gives CDR1 SEHNR, CDR2 FQNEAQ (reference sequence). The CDR3 runs 10 residues. CDR3 sequence (DNA): TGTGCCAGCAGCTTAGGCCGGGTGCTCTTC. Translating gives CASSLGRVLF. The full variable domain, its missing parts supplied by reference TRBV7-9 and TRBJ1-2, is DTGVSQNPRHKITKRGQNVTFRCDPISEHNRLYWYRQTLGQGPEFLTYFQNEAQLEKSRLLSDRFSAERPKGSFSTLEIQRTEQGDSAMYLCASSLGRVLFGSGTRLTVV.

V usage is TRBV7-8 and J usage is TRBJ2-7, with a weak D call TRBD1 (6 bases). This CDR3 contains 13 residues. V lost 5 bases to trimming and J lost 2 bases, with 10 bases between them. Germline V gene data show CDR1 as SGHVS and CDR2 as FQNEAQ. In DNA, the CDR3 is TGTGCCAGCAGCCAGGGGTCCCCCTACGAGCAGTACTTC. It is translated as CASSQGSPYEQYF.

This clone was detected a few times. This sequence joins TRBV11-2 and TRBJ1-5; no definite D call. The CDR3 length is 15 residues. V dropped 5 bases and J dropped 1 base, with 12 bases sitting between them. CDR1 SGHAT and CDR2 FQNNGV come from the germline V gene. DNA for the CDR3: TGTGCCAGCAGCGCCGACATAGGAAGCAATCAGCCCCAGCATTTT. Amino acid sequence: CASSADIGSNQPQHF.

Notes on this clone: An end of the junction differs from the germline gene, which may be a read error. The genes are TRBV30 and TRBJ2-5; 10 bases align to TRBD2. CDR3 length: 14 residues. Germline assignment: CDR1 GTSNPN and CDR2 SVGIG (reference sequence). DNA for the CDR3: TGTGCCTGGACCCCACGGACTAGCGGAGAGGCCCAGTACTTC. Its translation: CAWTPRTSGEAQYF. Full variable domain (remainder filled in from reference TRBV30 and TRBJ2-5): SQTIHQWPATLVQPVGSPLSLECTVEGTSNPNLYWYRQAAGRGLQLLFYSVGIGQISSEVPQNLSASRPQDRQFILSSKKLLLSDSGFYLCAWTPRTSGEAQYFGPGTRLLVL.

The rearrangement joins TRBV7-2 to TRBJ2-5; TRBD1 matches 7 bases. Trimming at V came to 6 bases and at J to 5 bases, leaving 6 bases not matched to a gene. The CDR3 has 13 amino acids. Germline V CDR1 and CDR2: SGHTA, FQGNSA. The chain's CDR3 is CASSPDRDETQYF. The CDR3 DNA is TGTGCCAGCAGTCCCGACAGGGATGAGACCCAGTACTTC.

V is TRBV2 and J is TRBJ1-5, with TRBD1 as a possible D gene (6 bases). The V gene lost 2 bases and the J gene lost 6 bases, with 20 bases spanning the gap. The germline gives CDR1 SNHLY, CDR2 FYNNEI. CDR3 length equals 17 residues. The CDR3 DNA follows: TGTGCCAGCAGTGAAACAGGGAAAGCGACCCTGATTCAGCCCCAGCATTTT. Translated: CASSETGKATLIQPQHF.

The chain has TRBV29-1 and TRBJ1-1; no firm D call. The CDR3 length is 16 residues. Per germline, CDR1 SQVTM and CDR2 ANQGSEA. Trimming shortened V by 3 bases and J by 0 bases, and 17 bases separated the two germline ends. Here the CDR3 reads CSVDSRSIVLNTEAFF. The CDR3 coding sequence is TGCAGCGTTGATAGCCGGTCGATCGTCTTGAACACTGAAGCTTTCTTT.

This chain links TRBV15 with TRBJ2-5; 14 bases are a match to TRBD2. The germline V gene has CDR1 LNHNV and CDR2 YYDKDF (reference sequence). The junction had 4 bases not matched to a gene; V was cut back by 1 base and J by 6 bases. The CDR3 runs 16 residues. DNA of the CDR3: TGTGCCACCAGCAGAGGGGGGACTAGCGGGAGCCAGACCCAGTACTTC. The encoded protein is CATSRGGTSGSQTQYF. The full variable domain, rest sourced from reference TRBV15 and TRBJ2-5, is DAMVIQNPRYQVTQFGKPVTLSCSQTLNHNVMYWYQQKSSQAPKLLFHYYDKDFNNEADTPDNFQSRRPNTSFCFLDIRSPGLGDTAMYLCATSRGGTSGSQTQYFGPGTRLLVL.

On this clone itself: One end of the junction varies from germline; a read error may be responsible. V gene TRBV5-4 combines with J gene TRBJ2-7, with D tentatively TRBD2 (6 bases). The length of the CDR3 is 17 residues. Germline V gene sequence: CDR1 SGHNT, CDR2 YYREEE (reference sequence). For the CDR3, the DNA is TGTGCCAGCACCTTGAAGGTCTCTAGCGATCGGCCCTACGAGCAGTACTTC. Its translation: CASTLKVSSDRPYEQYF.

The chain carries TRBV2 and TRBJ1-2, with D possibly TRBD1 on 6 matching bases. CDR1 and CDR2 (germline): SNHLY, FYNNEI. The CDR3 contains 12 residues. V dropped 5 bases and J dropped 7 bases, with 11 bases sitting between them. Written as DNA, the CDR3 is TGTGCCAGCAGTACAGGGCTTGGTGGCTACACCTTC. It codes for CASSTGLGGYTF. Looking up the rest from reference TRBV2 and TRBJ1-2 gives the full variable domain: EPEVTQTPSHQVTQMGQEVILRCVPISNHLYFYWYRQILGQKVEFLVSFYNNEISEKSEIFDDQFSVERPDGSNFTLKIRSTKLEDSAMYFCASSTGLGGYTFGSGTRLTVV.

The rearrangement joins TRBV2 to TRBJ2-6; 9 bases fit TRBD1. Germline assignment: CDR1 SNHLY and CDR2 FYNNEI. V lost 3 bases to trimming and J lost 3 bases; unmatched junction nucleotides: 6. The CDR3 sequence is 17 residues long. Here the CDR3 DNA reads TGTGCCAGCAGTGACGGGACAGGGAATAGTGGGGCCAACGTCCTGACTTTC. As protein: CASSDGTGNSGANVLTF.

The CDR3 region has the DNA TGTGCCAGCTCACCAACCGGGGATAATTCACCCCTCCACTTT. This codes for CASSPTGDNSPLHF. This sequence joins TRBV18 and TRBJ1-6, with unresolved D. The CDR3 is made up of 14 amino acids. The V gene lost 2 bases and the J gene lost 5 bases, with 7 bases spanning the gap. Germline V gene sequence: CDR1 KGHSH, CDR2 LQKENI.